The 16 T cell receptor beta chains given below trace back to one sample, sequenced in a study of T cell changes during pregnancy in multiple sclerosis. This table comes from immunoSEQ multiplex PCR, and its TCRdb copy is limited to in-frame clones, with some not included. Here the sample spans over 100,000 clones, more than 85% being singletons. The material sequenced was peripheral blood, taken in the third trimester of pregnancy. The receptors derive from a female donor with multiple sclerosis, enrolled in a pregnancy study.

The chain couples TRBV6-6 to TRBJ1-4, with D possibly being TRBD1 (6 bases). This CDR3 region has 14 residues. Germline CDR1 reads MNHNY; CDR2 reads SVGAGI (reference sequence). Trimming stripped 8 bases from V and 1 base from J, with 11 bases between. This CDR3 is CASGEDRTNEKLFF. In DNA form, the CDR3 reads TGTGCCAGCGGAGAGGACAGAACTAATGAAAAACTGTTTTTT.

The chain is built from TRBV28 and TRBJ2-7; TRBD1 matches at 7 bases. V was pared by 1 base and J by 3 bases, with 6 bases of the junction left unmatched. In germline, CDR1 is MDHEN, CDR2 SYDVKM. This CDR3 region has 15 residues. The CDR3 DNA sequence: TGTGCCAGCAGTTTATTAGTACAGGGGATCTACGAGCAGTACTTC. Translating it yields CASSLLVQGIYEQYF.

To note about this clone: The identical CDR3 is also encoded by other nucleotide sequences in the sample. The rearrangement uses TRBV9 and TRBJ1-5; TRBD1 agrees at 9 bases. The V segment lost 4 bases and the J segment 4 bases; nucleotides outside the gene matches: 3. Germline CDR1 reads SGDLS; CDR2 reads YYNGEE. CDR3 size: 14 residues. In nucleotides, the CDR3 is TGTGCCAGCAGCCTGGGGACAGGGAATCAGCCCCAGCATTTT. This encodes CASSLGTGNQPQHF.

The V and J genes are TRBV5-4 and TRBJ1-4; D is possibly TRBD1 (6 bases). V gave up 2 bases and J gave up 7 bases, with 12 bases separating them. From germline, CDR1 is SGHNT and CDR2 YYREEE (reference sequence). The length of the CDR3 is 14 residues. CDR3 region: CASSFSGVREKLFF. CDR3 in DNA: TGTGCCAGCAGCTTTTCAGGGGTTCGTGAAAAACTGTTTTTT.

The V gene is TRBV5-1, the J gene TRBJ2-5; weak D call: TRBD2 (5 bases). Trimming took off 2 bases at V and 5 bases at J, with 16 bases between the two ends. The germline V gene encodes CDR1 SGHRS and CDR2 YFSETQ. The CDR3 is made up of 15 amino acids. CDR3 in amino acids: CASSFSGKGEETQYF. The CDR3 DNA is TGCGCCAGCAGCTTCTCGGGAAAGGGCGAGGAGACCCAGTACTTC.

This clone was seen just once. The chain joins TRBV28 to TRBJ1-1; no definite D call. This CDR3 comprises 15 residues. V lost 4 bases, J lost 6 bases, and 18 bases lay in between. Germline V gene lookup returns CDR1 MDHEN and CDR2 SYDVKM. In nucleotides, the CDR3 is TGTGCCAGCAGTTCGCCCCGGGATTGGGTTTCTGAAGCTTTCTTT. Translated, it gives CASSSPRDWVSEAFF.

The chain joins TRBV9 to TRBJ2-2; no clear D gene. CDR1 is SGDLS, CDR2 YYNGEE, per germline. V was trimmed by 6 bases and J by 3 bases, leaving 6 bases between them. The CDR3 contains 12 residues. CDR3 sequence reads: CASKRDTGELFF. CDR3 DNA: TGTGCCAGCAAGAGAGACACCGGGGAGCTGTTTTTT.

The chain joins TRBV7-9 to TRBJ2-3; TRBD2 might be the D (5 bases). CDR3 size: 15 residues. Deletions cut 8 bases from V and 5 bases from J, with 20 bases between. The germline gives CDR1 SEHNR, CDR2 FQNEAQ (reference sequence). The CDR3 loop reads CASGYGLINEDTQYF. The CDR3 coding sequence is TGTGCCAGCGGATACGGACTCATAAACGAAGATACGCAGTATTTT.

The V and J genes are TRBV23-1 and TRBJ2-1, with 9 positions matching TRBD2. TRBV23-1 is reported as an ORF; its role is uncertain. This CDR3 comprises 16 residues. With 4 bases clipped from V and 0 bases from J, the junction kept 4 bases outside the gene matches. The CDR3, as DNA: TGCGCCAGCAGTCCGACTAGCGGAAGCTCCTACAATGAGCAGTTCTTC. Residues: CASSPTSGSSYNEQFF.

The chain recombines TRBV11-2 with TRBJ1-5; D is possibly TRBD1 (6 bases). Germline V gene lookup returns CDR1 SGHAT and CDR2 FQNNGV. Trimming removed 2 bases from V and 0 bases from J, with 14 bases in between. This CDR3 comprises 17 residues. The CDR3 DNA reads TGTGCCAGCAGCTTATGTCCAGGGGTGATTAGCAATCAGCCCCAGCATTTT. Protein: CASSLCPGVISNQPQHF.

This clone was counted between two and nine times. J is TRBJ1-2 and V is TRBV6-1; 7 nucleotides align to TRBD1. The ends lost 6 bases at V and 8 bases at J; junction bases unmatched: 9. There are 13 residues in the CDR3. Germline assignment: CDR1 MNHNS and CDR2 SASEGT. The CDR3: CASRGQEPAGYTF. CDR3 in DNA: TGTGCCAGCAGAGGACAGGAACCGGCCGGCTACACCTTC.

The CDR3 DNA follows: TGCGCCAGCAGTGAGGGCCAGTACTACGAGCAGTACTTC. Its translation is CASSEGQYYEQYF. The V call is TRBV10-2, the J call TRBJ2-7; D gene unclear. The ends were cut back, 2 bases at V and 3 bases at J, with 8 bases in the middle. The CDR3 runs to 13 residues. The germline V gene encodes CDR1 WSHSY and CDR2 SAAADI.

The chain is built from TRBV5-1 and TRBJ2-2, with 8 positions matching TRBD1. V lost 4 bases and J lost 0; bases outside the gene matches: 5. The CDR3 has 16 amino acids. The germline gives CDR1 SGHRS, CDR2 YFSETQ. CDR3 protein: CASSPTTGANTGELFF. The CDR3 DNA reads TGCGCCAGCAGCCCGACGACAGGGGCGAACACCGGGGAGCTGTTTTTT.

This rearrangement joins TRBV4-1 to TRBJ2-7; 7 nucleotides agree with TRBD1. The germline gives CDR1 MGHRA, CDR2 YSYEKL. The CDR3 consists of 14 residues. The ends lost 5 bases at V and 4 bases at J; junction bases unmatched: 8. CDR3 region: CASSTDRAEYEQYF. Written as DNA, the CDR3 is TGCGCCAGCAGCACTGACAGGGCAGAGTACGAGCAGTACTTC.

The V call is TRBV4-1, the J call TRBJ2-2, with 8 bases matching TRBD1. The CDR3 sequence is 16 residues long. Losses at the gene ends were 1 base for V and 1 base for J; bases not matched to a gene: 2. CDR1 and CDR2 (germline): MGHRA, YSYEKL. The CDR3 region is CASSQVDRGNTGELFF. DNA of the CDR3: TGCGCCAGCAGCCAAGTAGACAGGGGGAACACCGGGGAGCTGTTTTTT.

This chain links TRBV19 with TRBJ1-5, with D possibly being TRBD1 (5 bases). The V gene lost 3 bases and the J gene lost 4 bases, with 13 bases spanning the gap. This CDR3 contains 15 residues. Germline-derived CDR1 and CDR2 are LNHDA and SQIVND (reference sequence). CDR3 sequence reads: CASSIETRDNQPQHF. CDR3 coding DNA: TGTGCCAGTAGTATCGAGACCAGGGATAATCAGCCCCAGCATTTT.